Listed here are 25 T cell receptor beta chains from one sample, sequenced in a study of shared clonotypes between healthy human individuals. Sequencing was performed with immunoSEQ multiplex PCR; in TCRdb, only in-frame clones are kept and a portion is missing. The sample includes 850,000 to 1,100,000 clones, approximately 80% seen only once; the top ten take 0.89%. The specimen sequenced was memory CD4+ T cells from PBMCs. Subset in this sample: CD45RA-negative fraction. All receptors derive from a man younger than 35 in good health. Some clones in this sample may be carry-over from other donors' samples.

This chain joins TRBV6-6 and TRBJ2-7; no definite D call. Germline loops: CDR1 MNHNY, CDR2 SVGAGI (reference sequence). V was shortened by 10 bases and J by 7 bases, with 20 bases between the two germline ends. This CDR3 is 13 amino acids long. CDR3 coding DNA: TGTGCCACAACCCAGGACCCATTGGGGGAGCAGTACTTC. The encoded protein is CATTQDPLGEQYF.

The V and J genes are TRBV9 and TRBJ2-2; 7 bases match TRBD1. V was pared by 0 bases and J by 3 bases, with 5 bases of the junction left unmatched. This CDR3 region has 16 residues. Germline V gene sequence: CDR1 SGDLS, CDR2 YYNGEE. CDR3 sequence: CASSVGGTVYTGELFF. CDR3 in DNA: TGTGCCAGCAGCGTAGGAGGGACAGTGTACACCGGGGAGCTGTTTTTT.

This clone was recorded once. This CDR3 is also generated by other DNA sequences in the sample. The rearrangement joins TRBV7-2 to TRBJ1-4; no clear D gene. Per the germline V gene, CDR1 is SGHTA and CDR2 is FQGNSA. This CDR3 region has 14 residues. The V end was cut by 3 bases, the J end by 0 bases, with 5 bases between. The CDR3 reads CASSFSATNEKLFF. Written as DNA, the CDR3 is TGTGCCAGCAGCTTTTCGGCAACTAATGAAAAACTGTTTTTT.

This clone showed up just a few times. V is TRBV7-9 and J is TRBJ2-1; 8 bases are a match to TRBD2. Unmatched junction bases numbered 2, after V lost 1 base and J lost 3 bases. The germline V gene encodes CDR1 SEHNR and CDR2 FQNEAQ (reference sequence). The CDR3 contains 15 residues. CDR3 in DNA: TGTGCCAGCAGCTTAGTACTAGCGGACTACAATGAGCAGTTCTTC. Translation gives CASSLVLADYNEQFF. Full variable domain (outside the CDR3, taken from reference TRBV7-9 and TRBJ2-1): DTGVSQNPRHKITKRGQNVTFRCDPISEHNRLYWYRQTLGQGPEFLTYFQNEAQLEKSRLLSDRFSAERPKGSFSTLEIQRTEQGDSAMYLCASSLVLADYNEQFFGPGTRLTVL.

This clone has just a few counts. The V call is TRBV28, the J call TRBJ1-5; TRBD1 might be the D (6 bases). The CDR3 has 16 residues. V lost 0 bases and J lost 5, with 14 bases in between. CDR1 and CDR2 from the germline V gene are MDHEN and SYDVKM. CDR3: CASSLWGGSGDQPQHF. The CDR3 DNA sequence: TGTGCCAGCAGTTTATGGGGGGGCTCAGGGGATCAGCCCCAGCATTTT.

The genes are TRBV5-5 and TRBJ1-5; 8 positions match TRBD1. The CDR3 length is 16 residues. J was trimmed by 7 bases and V by 1 base; bases with no gene match: 10. Germline lookup yields CDR1 SGHKS and CDR2 YYEKEE (reference sequence). The CDR3 sequence is CASSLSFGQGGQPQHF. The CDR3 DNA is TGTGCCAGCAGCTTGTCTTTCGGACAGGGAGGCCAGCCCCAGCATTTT. The full variable domain, completed using reference TRBV5-5 and TRBJ1-5, is DAGVTQSPTHLIKTRGQQVTLRCSPISGHKSVSWYQQVLGQGPQFIFQYYEKEERGRGNFPDRFSARQFPNYSSELNVNALLLGDSALYLCASSLSFGQGGQPQHFGDGTRLSIL.

The chain couples TRBV7-3 to TRBJ2-1; 12 bases line up with TRBD2. CDR1 is SGHTA and CDR2 is FQGTGA in the germline V gene. V lost 0 bases, J lost 6 bases, and 9 bases stayed unmatched. The CDR3 has 18 residues. CDR3 amino acids: CASSLTPSGRVLGNEQFF. CDR3 nucleotides: TGTGCCAGCAGCTTAACGCCTAGCGGGAGGGTCTTAGGCAATGAGCAGTTCTTC.

This clone was observed once. A clone one base away is much larger, so this may be a read error. The conserved phenylalanine or tryptophan is not found at the CDR3 terminus, so this likely reflects a read error. The chain couples TRBV6-6 to TRBJ1-2; 7 bases line up with TRBD1. With 2 bases clipped from V and 8 bases from J, the junction kept 11 bases outside the gene matches. CDR3 length: 15 residues. The germline CDR1 and CDR2 sequences are MNHNY and SVGAGI (reference sequence). The CDR3 loop is CASSYPVGTVDGYTL. The CDR3 nucleotides read TGTGCCAGCAGTTACCCCGTGGGGACAGTAGACGGCTACACCCTC.

The J gene is TRBJ2-1, the V gene TRBV6-6, with D maybe TRBD1 (5 bases). Germline V gene lookup returns CDR1 MNHNY and CDR2 SVGAGI (reference sequence). Trimming removed 0 bases at V and 9 bases at J, with 12 bases between. This CDR3 has 14 residues. CDR3 residues: CASSYSNIQGEQFF. Written as DNA, the CDR3 is TGTGCCAGCAGTTACTCCAACATTCAGGGTGAGCAGTTCTTC.

The V and J genes are TRBV28 and TRBJ1-1; 12 bases line up with TRBD1. The V gene end was trimmed by 5 bases and the J gene end by 10 bases; junction bases not matched to a gene: 14. The CDR3 length is 16 residues. Germline lookup yields CDR1 MDHEN and CDR2 SYDVKM. CDR3 amino acids: CASSLLPGQGAPPAFF. The CDR3, as DNA: TGTGCCAGCAGTCTCCTTCCGGGACAGGGGGCCCCTCCAGCTTTCTTT.

The gene calls are TRBV7-2 and TRBJ2-5, with TRBD2 matching 7 bases. The CDR3 loop spans 16 amino acids. Trimming at V came to 1 base and at J to 3 bases, leaving 8 bases not matched to a gene. Germline-derived CDR1 and CDR2 are SGHTA and FQGNSA. CDR3 amino acids: CASSLVFGRYKETQYF. CDR3 DNA sequence: TGTGCCAGCAGCTTAGTTTTCGGGAGGTATAAAGAGACCCAGTACTTC.

The rearrangement joins TRBV5-6 to TRBJ2-3, with a possible D match to TRBD2 (6 bases). Per germline, CDR1 SGHDT and CDR2 YYEEEE. This CDR3 is 14 amino acids long. Between the trimmed V and J ends, which lost 5 bases and 6 bases, there was a span of 16 bases. The CDR3 reads CASRTARGGDTQYF. For the CDR3, the DNA is TGTGCCAGCAGAACCGCCCGGGGAGGCGATACGCAGTATTTT. Based on the CDR3 plus reference TRBV5-6 and TRBJ2-3, the full variable domain is DAGVTQSPTHLIKTRGQQVTLRCSPKSGHDTVSWYQQALGQGPQFIFQYYEEEERQRGNFPDRFSGHQFPNYSSELNVNALLLGDSALYLCASRTARGGDTQYFGPGTRLTVL.

This clone was recorded once. V is TRBV7-9 and J is TRBJ1-2; D is ambiguous. CDR3 length: 16 amino acids. Per germline, CDR1 SEHNR and CDR2 FQNEAQ (reference sequence). Between the trimmed V and J ends, which lost 2 bases and 3 bases, there was a span of 16 bases. The CDR3 loop reads CASSLSGVRVYYGYTF. The DNA of the CDR3 is TGTGCCAGCAGCTTATCTGGGGTGAGAGTATACTATGGCTACACCTTC.

The chain joins TRBV5-4 to TRBJ2-1, with 7 bases matching TRBD1. Unmatched junction bases numbered 4, after V lost 4 bases and J lost 3 bases. This CDR3 is built from 14 residues. CDR1 and CDR2 from the germline V gene are SGHNT and YYREEE (reference sequence). In nucleotides, the CDR3 is TGTGCCAGCAGCCCGGGACAGAACTACAATGAGCAGTTCTTC. Translating it yields CASSPGQNYNEQFF.

V and J are TRBV28 and TRBJ1-1, with unresolved D. The ends were cut back, 6 bases at V and 0 bases at J, with 11 bases in the middle. The V gene's germline CDR1 is MDHEN and CDR2 SYDVKM. CDR3 length equals 14 residues. The CDR3 loop is CASRPPGLNTEAFF. The CDR3 bases are TGTGCCAGCAGACCTCCGGGTTTGAACACTGAAGCTTTCTTT.

This chain connects TRBV2 to TRBJ2-7, with a weak D call TRBD1 (6 bases). CDR3 size: 14 residues. Germline CDR1 SNHLY, CDR2 FYNNEI. V was cut by 1 base and J by 6 bases, with 13 bases left in between. The CDR3 sequence: CASSEDYTGLEQYF. CDR3 nucleotide sequence: TGTGCCAGCAGTGAAGACTACACAGGGCTCGAGCAGTACTTC.

This clone appeared a single time. This chain connects TRBV6-6 to TRBJ2-7; no firm D call. Germline CDR1 and CDR2: MNHNY and SVGAGI (reference sequence). The CDR3 sequence is 13 residues long. The V end lost 6 bases, the J end lost 1 base, and 10 bases lay between the germline ends. CDR3 protein: CASSPGASYEQYF. CDR3 coding DNA: TGTGCCAGCAGCCCTGGAGCTTCCTACGAGCAGTACTTC.

This chain uses TRBV28 with TRBJ2-7; 10 nucleotides agree with TRBD1. This CDR3 region has 15 residues. CDR1 is MDHEN, CDR2 SYDVKM, per germline. J lost 4 bases, V lost 10 bases, and 13 bases had no gene match. The CDR3 nucleotides read TGTGCCACAGTCGCCCCGACAGGGGGCGAGTACGAGCAGTACTTC. Translating it yields CATVAPTGGEYEQYF.

The chain has TRBV6-5 and TRBJ2-2; no definite D call. Germline lookup yields CDR1 MNHEY and CDR2 SVGAGI. The V end was cut by 8 bases, the J end by 2 bases, with 6 bases between. The CDR3 totals 12 residues. CDR3 DNA: TGTGCCAGCTATGGTAACACCGGGGAGCTGTTTTTT. Protein: CASYGNTGELFF.

The table lists this clone with a few counts. V and J are TRBV9 and TRBJ1-1, with no clear D. This CDR3 spans 15 amino acids. V was pared by 1 base and J by 5 bases, with 15 bases between. Germline loops: CDR1 SGDLS, CDR2 YYNGEE. The DNA of the CDR3 is TGTGCCAGCAGCGTAACGAGCTCGAGGGAGACTGAAGCTTTCTTT. Translation: CASSVTSSRETEAFF.

This clone was seen only a few times. The rearrangement joins TRBV9 to TRBJ1-4; D is unclear. Per the germline V gene, CDR1 is SGDLS and CDR2 is YYNGEE. Trimming removed 0 bases from V and 7 bases from J, with 10 bases in between. The CDR3 is 14 amino acids. The chain's CDR3 is CASSVAIGSEKLFF. CDR3 DNA sequence: TGTGCCAGCAGCGTAGCCATCGGTTCTGAAAAACTGTTTTTT.

Note on this clone: This sample includes further DNA sequences coding for the same CDR3. The gene calls are TRBV28 and TRBJ1-2; 9 nucleotides match TRBD1. Germline V gene data show CDR1 as MDHEN and CDR2 as SYDVKM. V shed 5 bases and J 4 bases; nucleotides not matched to a gene: 8. The CDR3 has 15 residues. Here the CDR3 reads CASSPPGQGFYGYTF. The CDR3 nucleotides read TGTGCCAGCAGTCCTCCGGGACAGGGATTCTATGGCTACACCTTC.

J is TRBJ2-7 and V is TRBV7-9; the match to TRBD1 covers 8 bases. CDR3 length equals 14 residues. The germline V gene has CDR1 SEHNR and CDR2 FQNEAQ (reference sequence). V trimming: 5 bases; J trimming: 4 bases; junction bases outside the gene matches: 7. CDR3: CASSRTGTRYEQYF. The CDR3 coding sequence is TGTGCCAGCAGCCGGACAGGGACCAGGTACGAGCAGTACTTC.

The chain uses TRBV27 and TRBJ2-2, with D possibly being TRBD1 (6 bases). This CDR3 is 15 amino acids long. V dropped 5 bases and J dropped 1 base, with 11 bases sitting between them. In germline, CDR1 is MNHEY, CDR2 SMNVEV (reference sequence). Here the CDR3 DNA reads TGTGCCAGCAGTCTAGGGACATGGAACACCGGGGAGCTGTTTTTT. It yields the protein CASSLGTWNTGELFF.

The rearrangement joins TRBV7-6 to TRBJ2-2; D gene unclear. This CDR3 comprises 19 residues. The germline V gene encodes CDR1 SGHVS and CDR2 FNYEAQ. Trimming removed 2 bases at V and 8 bases at J, with 27 bases between. CDR3 sequence (DNA): TGTGCCAGCAGCTTACTATCCCAGACAAAGAACAGCCACCATGGGGAGCTGTTTTTT. Its protein product is CASSLLSQTKNSHHGELFF.